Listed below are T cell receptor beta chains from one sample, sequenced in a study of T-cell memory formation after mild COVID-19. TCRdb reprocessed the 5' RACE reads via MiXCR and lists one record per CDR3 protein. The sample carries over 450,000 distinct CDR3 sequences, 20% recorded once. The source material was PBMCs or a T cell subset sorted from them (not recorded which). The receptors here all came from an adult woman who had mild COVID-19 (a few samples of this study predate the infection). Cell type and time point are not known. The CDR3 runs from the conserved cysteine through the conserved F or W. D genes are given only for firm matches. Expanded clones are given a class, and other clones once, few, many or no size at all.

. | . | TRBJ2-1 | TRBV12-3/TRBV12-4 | TGTGCCAGCAGTTTCGCTCGGGAAGGCCACAATGAGCAGTTCTTC | CASSFAREGHNEQFF
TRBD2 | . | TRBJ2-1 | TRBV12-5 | TGTGCTAGTGCCCAGGGGGCTAGCGGGAGTCCCGGTAGCGATGAGCAGTTCTTC | CASAQGASGSPGSDEQFF
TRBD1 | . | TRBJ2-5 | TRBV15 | TGTGCCACCAGCAGCCCAAGAACAGGGGGAGAGACCCAGTACTTC | CATSSPRTGGETQYF
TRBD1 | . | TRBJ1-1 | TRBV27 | TGTGCCAGCAGTCGGACGACAGGGTGGACTGAAGCTTTCTTT | CASSRTTGWTEAFF
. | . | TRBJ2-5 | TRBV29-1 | TGCAGCGTCCCCATAGAGGTTTCACTGGAATCTCAAGAGACCCAGTACTTC | CSVPIEVSLESQETQYF
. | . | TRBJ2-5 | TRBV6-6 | TGTGCCAGCGGTAGAACAGCGTACCAAGAGACCCAGTACTTC | CASGRTAYQETQYF
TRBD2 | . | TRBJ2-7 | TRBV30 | TGTGCCTGGGTAGCGGGACTAGAGTCGGGCGAGCAGTACTTC | CAWVAGLESGEQYF
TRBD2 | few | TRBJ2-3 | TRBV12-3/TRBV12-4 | TGTGCCAGCAGCATACTAGCGGGGAGCACAGATACGCAGTATTTT | CASSILAGSTDTQYF
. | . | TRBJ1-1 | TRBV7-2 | TGTGCCAGCAGCGTTACGGGGGGCGCAGAAGCTTTCTTT | CASSVTGGAEAFF
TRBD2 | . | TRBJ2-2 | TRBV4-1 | TGCGCCAGCAGCCCCCCGGGGGGGCGAAGCGGGGAGCTGTTTTTT | CASSPPGGRSGELFF
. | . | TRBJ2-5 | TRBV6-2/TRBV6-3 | TGTGCCAGCAGTCAAACGCGGGACCAGTACTTC | CASSQTRDQYF
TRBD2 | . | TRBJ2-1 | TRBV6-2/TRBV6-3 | TGTGCCAGCAGTTACTCGAGACTAGCCGCCTACAATGAGCAGTTCTTC | CASSYSRLAAYNEQFF
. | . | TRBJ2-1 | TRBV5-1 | TGCGCCAGCAGATACAGCACTCTTGGGGGGAATGAGCAGTTCTTC | CASRYSTLGGNEQFF
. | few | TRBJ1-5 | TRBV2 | TGTGCCAGCAGTCCGACAGGCCAGCCCCATCAGCCCCAGCATTTT | CASSPTGQPHQPQHF
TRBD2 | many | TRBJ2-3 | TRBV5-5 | TGTGCCAGCAGCCCACGACCGGGGGAGGGCCGCACAGATACGCAGTATTTT | CASSPRPGEGRTDTQYF
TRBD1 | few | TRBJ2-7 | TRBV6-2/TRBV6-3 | TGTGCCAGCAGTGACCGGGGACAGGCTACCTACGAGCAGTACTTC | CASSDRGQATYEQYF
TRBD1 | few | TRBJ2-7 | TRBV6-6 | TGTGCCAGCAACTGGGAGCCGGGACAGGGCTTCGAGCAGTACTTC | CASNWEPGQGFEQYF
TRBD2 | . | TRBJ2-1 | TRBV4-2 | TGTGCCAGCAGCCGGACTAGCGGGGATGGGGCCTACAATGAGCAGTTCTTC | CASSRTSGDGAYNEQFF
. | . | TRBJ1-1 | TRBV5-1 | TGCGCCAGCAGCTGGGACGTTGGGGGAAACACTGAAGCTTTCTTT | CASSWDVGGNTEAFF
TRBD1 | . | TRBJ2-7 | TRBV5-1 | TGCGCCAGCAGCTTGGTGGGACAGAGGAACGAGCAGTACTTC | CASSLVGQRNEQYF
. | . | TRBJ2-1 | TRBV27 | TGTGCCAGCAGTTTCGAGGGCCCCTACAATGAGCAGTTCTTC | CASSFEGPYNEQFF
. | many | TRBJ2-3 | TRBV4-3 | TGCGCCAGCAGCCAAACTCTAGCTGGGGCAGATACGCAGTATTTT | CASSQTLAGADTQYF
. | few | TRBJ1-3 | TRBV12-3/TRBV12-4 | TGTGCCAGCAGTTTACTCTCCGCCACTGGGGCTGGAAACACCATATATTTT | CASSLLSATGAGNTIYF
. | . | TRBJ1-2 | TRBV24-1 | TGTGCCACCAGTGATCCTACCCTTCAGGGGAACTATGGCTACACCTTC | CATSDPTLQGNYGYTF
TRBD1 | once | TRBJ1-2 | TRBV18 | TGTGCCAGCTCCGCGAGGGGACAGGGGAACTATGGCTACACCTTC | CASSARGQGNYGYTF
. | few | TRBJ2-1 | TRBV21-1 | TGTGCCAGCAGCAAAGTTGGAATGGGCGACAACAATGAGCAGTTCTTC | CASSKVGMGDNNEQFF
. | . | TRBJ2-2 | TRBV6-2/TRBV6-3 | TGTGCCTCACTGGGGGTAGGAACCGGGGAGCTGTTTTTT | CASLGVGTGELFF
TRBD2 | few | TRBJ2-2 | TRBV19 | TGTGCCAGTAGTGGAGGACCGGGACTAGCGGGAGCGGAGCTGTTTTTT | CASSGGPGLAGAELFF
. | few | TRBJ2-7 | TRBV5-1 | TGCGCCAGCAGCTTGGCCTCGGGAGGGGGCAACGAGCAGTACTTC | CASSLASGGGNEQYF
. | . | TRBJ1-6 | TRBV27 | TGTGCCAGCAGGAGGGAGACAAGCTTGAGTTCACCCCTCCACTTT | CASRRETSLSSPLHF
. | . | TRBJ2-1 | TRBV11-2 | TGTGCCAGCAGAGGACGAAATGAGCAGTTCTTC | CASRGRNEQFF
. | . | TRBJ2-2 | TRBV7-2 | TGTGCCAGCAGCTTAGAAGTAGAAGTGCCCGGGGAGCTGTTTTTT | CASSLEVEVPGELFF
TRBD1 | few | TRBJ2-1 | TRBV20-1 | TGCAGTGCTAGTCAGGGGACAGGATACAATGAGCAGTTCTTC | CSASQGTGYNEQFF
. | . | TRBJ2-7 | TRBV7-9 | TGTGCCAGCAGGCTTGCCTCAGGCGAGCAGTACTTC | CASRLASGEQYF
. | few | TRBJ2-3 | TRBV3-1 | TGTGCCAGCAGCCAAGGACTAGGGCCCACAGATACGCAGTATTTT | CASSQGLGPTDTQYF
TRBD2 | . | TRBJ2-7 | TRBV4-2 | TGTGCCAGCAGCCAGCCCGCCGGACTAGCGGGGGCCGGGGAGCAGTACTTC | CASSQPAGLAGAGEQYF
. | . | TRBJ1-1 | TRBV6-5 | TGTGCCAGCAGTTACTCCGACAGTATGAACACTGAAGCTTTCTTT | CASSYSDSMNTEAFF
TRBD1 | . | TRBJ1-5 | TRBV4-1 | TGCGCCAGCAGCCAGGGGACAGCGGATCAGCCCCAGCATTTT | CASSQGTADQPQHF
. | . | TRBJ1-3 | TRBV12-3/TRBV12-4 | TGTGCCAGCAGTCCCACAGGGCGAGGAAACACCATATATTTT | CASSPTGRGNTIYF
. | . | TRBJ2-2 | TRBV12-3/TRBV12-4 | TGTGCCAGCAGTGGGGTTAGCAACACCGGGGAGCTGTTTTTT | CASSGVSNTGELFF
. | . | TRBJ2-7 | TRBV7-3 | TGTGCCAGCAGCTTAACAGGGGCGACGTTGGGACCCTACGAGCAGTACTTC | CASSLTGATLGPYEQYF
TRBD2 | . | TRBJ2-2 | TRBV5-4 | TGTGCCAGCAGCTTGAATAGCGGGGGGTCGAGCACCGGGGAGCTGTTTTTT | CASSLNSGGSSTGELFF
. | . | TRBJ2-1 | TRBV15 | TGTGCCACCAGCAGAGAACGACAGGTAACCTACAATGAGCAGTTCTTC | CATSRERQVTYNEQFF
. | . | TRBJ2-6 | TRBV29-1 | TGCAGCGTCGGGGGCCCCGGGGCCAACGTCCTGACTTTC | CSVGGPGANVLTF
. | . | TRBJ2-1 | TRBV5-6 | TGTGCCAGCAGCTTGGGCGGGGGCAGCGGTGAGCAGTTCTTC | CASSLGGGSGEQFF
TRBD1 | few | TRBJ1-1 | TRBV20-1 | TGCAGTGCCCTGACAGGGGGCTCGATCACTGAAGCTTTCTTT | CSALTGGSITEAFF
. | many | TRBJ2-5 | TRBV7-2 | TGTGCCAGCAGCGCGACAGGGACTGAGGGGACCCAGTACTTC | CASSATGTEGTQYF
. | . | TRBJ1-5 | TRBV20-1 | TGCAGTGCTAGAGATCGGGGGCAGGCAGCGAGGTCCCAGCATTTT | CSARDRGQAARSQHF
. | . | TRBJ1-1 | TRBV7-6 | TGTGCCAGCAGCTTAGCGGTAACTAGTGAAGCTTTCTTT | CASSLAVTSEAFF
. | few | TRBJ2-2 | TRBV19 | TGTGCCAGTATCAGGATGGGGTACGGGGAGCTGTTTTTT | CASIRMGYGELFF
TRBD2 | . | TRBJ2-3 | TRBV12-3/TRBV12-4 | TGTGCCAGCACCCCGAGGGCTAGCGGGAGTTCAGATACGCAGTATTTT | CASTPRASGSSDTQYF
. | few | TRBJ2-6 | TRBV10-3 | TGTGCCATCAGCCCGGGACAAAGGGTAATAATCTCTGGGGCCAACGTCCTGACTTTC | CAISPGQRVIISGANVLTF
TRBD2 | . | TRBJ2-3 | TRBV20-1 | TGCAGTGCCATAACCGGGACTAGCGGCACAGATACGCAGTATTTT | CSAITGTSGTDTQYF
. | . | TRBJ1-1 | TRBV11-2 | TGTGCCAGCAGCTCAGGGGACGGTCGCCGTGAAGCTTTCTTT | CASSSGDGRREAFF